Listed below are T cell receptor beta chains from one sample, sequenced in a study of T cell changes during pregnancy in multiple sclerosis. This table comes from immunoSEQ multiplex PCR, and its TCRdb copy is limited to in-frame clones, with some not included. This sample has around 50,000 clones, with around 92% found just once. Sequenced here: peripheral blood, sampled after pregnancy. Receptor source: a female donor in good health, enrolled as a control in a pregnancy study. The CDR3 runs from the conserved cysteine through the conserved F or W. A D gene is named only where the DNA matches it firmly. Size is omitted from some rows. Given values are once, few, many or a class for expanded clones.

V: TRBV2
J: TRBJ1-2
D: NA
size: NA
CDR3: CASSRQDYGYTF
DNA: TGTGCCAGCAGTCGACAGGACTATGGCTACACCTTC

V: TRBV6-5
J: TRBJ1-6
D: TRBD1
size: NA
CDR3: CASSLGQGVFSPLHF
DNA: TGTGCCAGCAGTTTGGGCCAGGGGGTTTTCTCACCCCTCCACTTT

V: TRBV19
J: TRBJ2-1
D: TRBD2
size: NA
CDR3: CASDRGDYNEQFF
DNA: TGTGCCAGTGATCGGGGGGACTACAATGAGCAGTTCTTC

V: TRBV2
J: TRBJ1-1
D: NA
size: NA
CDR3: CASSGGESINTEAFF
DNA: TGTGCCAGCAGTGGCGGGGAGTCAATTAACACTGAAGCTTTCTTT

V: TRBV18
J: TRBJ2-1
D: TRBD2
size: NA
CDR3: CASSPTSGDYNEQFF
DNA: TGTGCCAGCTCACCAACTAGCGGGGACTACAATGAGCAGTTCTTC

V: TRBV6-1
J: TRBJ2-7
D: NA
size: NA
CDR3: CASSGHYEQYF
DNA: TGTGCCAGCAGTGGGCACTACGAGCAGTACTTC

V: TRBV28
J: TRBJ2-3
D: TRBD2
size: NA
CDR3: CASSLNGAGRADTQYF
DNA: TGTGCCAGCAGTTTAAACGGGGCAGGGAGGGCAGATACGCAGTATTTT

V: TRBV7-9
J: TRBJ2-3
D: TRBD2
size: NA
CDR3: CASSSRKAGGPTDTQYF
DNA: TGTGCCAGCAGCTCGAGGAAAGCGGGAGGGCCCACAGATACGCAGTATTTT

V: TRBV19
J: TRBJ1-4
D: NA
size: once
CDR3: CASGLVTNEKLFF
DNA: TGTGCCAGCGGGTTGGTGACTAATGAAAAACTGTTTTTT

V: TRBV7-2
J: TRBJ1-2
D: TRBD1
size: NA
CDR3: CASSLGQGNYGYTF
DNA: TGTGCCAGCAGCTTAGGACAGGGGAACTATGGCTACACCTTC

V: TRBV2
J: TRBJ2-2
D: NA
size: NA
CDR3: CASRSSRNTGELFF
DNA: TGTGCCAGCAGGAGTAGCAGGAACACCGGGGAGCTGTTTTTT

V: TRBV19
J: TRBJ1-2
D: TRBD1
size: NA
CDR3: CASSNQGVTNYGYTF
DNA: TGTGCCAGTAGTAATCAGGGGGTTACTAACTATGGCTACACCTTC

V: TRBV5-4
J: TRBJ1-4
D: TRBD1
size: NA
CDR3: CASSPGGREKLFF
DNA: TGTGCCAGCAGCCCAGGGGGGCGGGAAAAACTGTTTTTT

V: TRBV27
J: TRBJ2-1
D: TRBD1
size: NA
CDR3: CASSREQGALYNEQFF
DNA: TGTGCCAGCAGTCGCGAACAGGGGGCCCTCTACAATGAGCAGTTCTTC

V: TRBV7-9
J: TRBJ1-1
D: TRBD1
size: NA
CDR3: CASSSGQLNTEAFF
DNA: TGTGCCAGCAGCTCGGGACAGCTGAACACTGAAGCTTTCTTT

V: TRBV7-4
J: TRBJ2-3
D: NA
size: NA
CDR3: CASSGGRGCGTDTQYF
DNA: TGTGCCAGCAGCGGAGGTCGGGGATGTGGCACAGATACGCAGTATTTT

V: TRBV5-1
J: TRBJ2-7
D: NA
size: once
CDR3: CASSLDSQVPYEQYF
DNA: TGCGCCAGCAGCTTGGACTCCCAGGTCCCCTACGAGCAGTACTTC

V: TRBV7-2
J: TRBJ1-2
D: NA
size: NA
CDR3: CASSDDNNYGYTF
DNA: TGTGCCAGCAGCGACGACAATAACTATGGCTACACCTTC

V: TRBV6-1
J: TRBJ1-2
D: NA
size: NA
CDR3: CASSEEEGAGYTF
DNA: TGTGCCAGCAGTGAAGAGGAAGGGGCAGGCTACACCTTC

V: TRBV28
J: TRBJ2-2
D: NA
size: NA
CDR3: CASSFSGNTGELFF
DNA: TGTGCCAGCAGTTTCTCGGGGAACACCGGGGAGCTGTTTTTT

V: TRBV4-1
J: TRBJ1-5
D: NA
size: NA
CDR3: CASSRSLGDTWGNQPQHF
DNA: TGCGCCAGCAGCCGGTCCTTGGGGGACACGTGGGGCAATCAGCCCCAGCATTTT

V: TRBV6-6
J: TRBJ1-4
D: TRBD1
size: NA
CDR3: CASSPGQSNEKLFF
DNA: TGTGCCAGCAGTCCGGGACAGAGTAATGAAAAACTGTTTTTT

V: TRBV14
J: TRBJ1-1
D: NA
size: NA
CDR3: CASSQDWWVIQGNTEAFF
DNA: TGTGCCAGCAGCCAGGATTGGTGGGTTATACAGGGCAACACTGAAGCTTTCTTT

V: TRBV25-1
J: TRBJ2-3
D: TRBD1
size: NA
CDR3: CASSVSGPRGRDTQYF
DNA: TGTGCCAGCAGTGTCTCCGGCCCCAGGGGGCGCGATACGCAGTATTTT

V: TRBV19
J: TRBJ1-6
D: NA
size: NA
CDR3: CASSRHEPSSYNSPLHF
DNA: TGTGCCAGTAGCCGACACGAACCGAGCTCCTATAATTCACCCCTCCACTTT

V: TRBV5-4
J: TRBJ2-7
D: NA
size: NA
CDR3: CASSLFQEQYF
DNA: TGTGCCAGCAGCTTGTTTCAGGAGCAGTACTTC

V: TRBV4-2
J: TRBJ1-3
D: NA
size: NA
CDR3: CASSQGINYSGVDTIYF
DNA: TGTGCCAGCAGCCAAGGCATCAATTACTCCGGTGTAGACACCATATATTTT

V: TRBV7-8
J: TRBJ1-3
D: NA
size: NA
CDR3: CASSVVGGSGNTIYF
DNA: TGTGCCAGCAGCGTCGTCGGGGGCTCTGGAAACACCATATATTTT

V: TRBV19
J: TRBJ2-5
D: NA
size: NA
CDR3: CASSIGQETQYF
DNA: TGTGCCAGTAGCATCGGGCAAGAGACCCAGTACTTC

V: TRBV28
J: TRBJ1-2
D: NA
size: NA
CDR3: CASGNPNYGYTF
DNA: TGTGCGTCAGGGAACCCCAACTATGGCTACACCTTC

V: TRBV11-2
J: TRBJ2-1
D: TRBD1
size: once
CDR3: CASSNIGQGRAVF
DNA: TGTGCCAGCAGTAACATAGGACAGGGTCGAGCAGTCTTC

V: TRBV9
J: TRBJ2-7
D: TRBD1
size: NA
CDR3: CASSPGQGPYEQYF
DNA: TGTGCCAGCAGCCCGGGACAGGGGCCCTACGAGCAGTACTTC

V: TRBV7-2
J: TRBJ2-7
D: NA
size: NA
CDR3: CASSLDLRVRGLGYEQYF
DNA: TGTGCCAGCAGCTTAGACCTGCGGGTGAGAGGGCTAGGTTACGAGCAGTACTTC

V: TRBV19
J: TRBJ2-7
D: TRBD1
size: NA
CDR3: CASSIPGTASYEQYF
DNA: TGTGCCAGTAGTATTCCCGGGACAGCTTCCTACGAGCAGTACTTC

V: TRBV5-5
J: TRBJ2-7
D: NA
size: NA
CDR3: CASSSQATRYF
DNA: TGTGCCAGCAGCTCGCAAGCCACCCGGTACTTC

V: TRBV6-1
J: TRBJ1-6
D: TRBD1
size: few
CDR3: CASRDQTGGSPLHF
DNA: TGTGCCAGCAGGGACCAAACAGGGGGTTCACCCCTCCACTTT

V: TRBV5-1
J: TRBJ2-7
D: NA
size: NA
CDR3: CASSLGSGVDREQYF
DNA: TGCGCCAGCAGCTTGGGAAGCGGAGTAGATCGGGAGCAGTACTTC

V: TRBV2
J: TRBJ1-1
D: NA
size: NA
CDR3: CASAAGMNTEAFF
DNA: TGTGCCAGCGCCGCAGGGATGAACACTGAAGCTTTCTTT

V: TRBV30
J: TRBJ2-3
D: NA
size: NA
CDR3: CAWSVQYTQYF
DNA: TGTGCCTGGAGTGTACAATATACGCAGTATTTT

V: TRBV14
J: TRBJ2-2
D: NA
size: NA
CDR3: CASSPPWHTGELFF
DNA: TGTGCCAGCAGCCCCCCCTGGCACACCGGGGAGCTGTTTTTT

V: TRBV25-1
J: TRBJ1-2
D: NA
size: NA
CDR3: CASSPGPGRSGYTF
DNA: TGTGCCAGCAGCCCAGGCCCGGGGAGAAGTGGCTACACCTTC

V: TRBV28
J: TRBJ2-7
D: TRBD1
size: NA
CDR3: CASSLWTGNAEQYF
DNA: TGTGCCAGCAGTTTATGGACAGGGAATGCCGAGCAGTACTTC

V: TRBV2
J: TRBJ2-5
D: NA
size: NA
CDR3: CASTLVRVQETQYF
DNA: TGTGCCAGCACCCTGGTGAGGGTACAAGAGACCCAGTACTTC

V: TRBV7-2
J: TRBJ2-4
D: NA
size: NA
CDR3: CASSLSTDIAKNIQYF
DNA: TGTGCCAGCAGCTTATCGACAGACATAGCCAAAAACATTCAGTACTTC

V: TRBV21-1
J: TRBJ1-4
D: NA
size: NA
CDR3: CASTGRGTGIPEKLFF
DNA: TGTGCCAGCACGGGAAGAGGGACAGGGATCCCTGAAAAACTGTTTTTT

V: TRBV28
J: TRBJ2-3
D: TRBD1
size: NA
CDR3: CASRTTGKGDTQYF
DNA: TGTGCCAGCAGGACGACAGGGAAAGGGGATACGCAGTATTTT

V: TRBV2
J: TRBJ2-1
D: TRBD1
size: NA
CDR3: CASSAGQVTYNEQFF
DNA: TGTGCCAGCAGTGCCGGACAGGTTACGTACAATGAGCAGTTCTTC

V: TRBV5-1
J: TRBJ1-2
D: TRBD1
size: NA
CDR3: CASSLLGTGYGYTF
DNA: TGCGCCAGCAGCTTGTTAGGGACAGGTTATGGCTACACCTTC

V: TRBV29-1
J: TRBJ2-1
D: TRBD2
size: NA
CDR3: CSVDPLAGGYNEQFF
DNA: TGCAGCGTTGATCCTCTAGCGGGAGGGTACAATGAGCAGTTCTTC

V: TRBV5-1
J: TRBJ1-4
D: NA
size: NA
CDR3: CASSTNQGPLGGEKLFF
DNA: TGCGCCAGCAGCACTAATCAAGGACCCTTAGGAGGTGAAAAACTGTTTTTT

V: TRBV7-2
J: TRBJ1-5
D: NA
size: NA
CDR3: CASSLAGGYSNQPQHF
DNA: TGTGCCAGCAGCTTAGCGGGGGGTTATAGCAATCAGCCCCAGCATTTT

V: TRBV19
J: TRBJ1-2
D: NA
size: once
CDR3: CASSIARGISTNYGYTF
DNA: TGTGCCAGTAGTATAGCTCGAGGTATCAGCACTAACTATGGCTACACCTTC

V: TRBV5-1
J: TRBJ1-2
D: TRBD1
size: NA
CDR3: CASSSHDRGDNYGYTF
DNA: TGCGCCAGCAGCAGCCACGACAGGGGCGACAACTATGGCTACACCTTC

V: TRBV28
J: TRBJ1-1
D: NA
size: NA
CDR3: CASIMGGAWTEAFF
DNA: TGTGCCAGCATTATGGGGGGGGCTTGGACTGAAGCTTTCTTT

V: TRBV7-2
J: TRBJ2-7
D: TRBD2
size: NA
CDR3: CASSSGGTAYEQYF
DNA: TGTGCCAGCAGCTCCGGGGGGACTGCCTACGAGCAGTACTTC

V: TRBV5-1
J: TRBJ1-2
D: TRBD1
size: NA
CDR3: CASSLTRGLGYTF
DNA: TGCGCCAGCAGCCTTACCAGGGGGCTCGGCTACACCTTC

V: TRBV7-9
J: TRBJ2-7
D: NA
size: NA
CDR3: CASSLWGPEDVTYEQYF
DNA: TGTGCCAGCAGCTTATGGGGCCCAGAGGACGTCACCTACGAGCAGTACTTC

V: TRBV28
J: TRBJ1-2
D: NA
size: NA
CDR3: CASNGGNYGYTF
DNA: TGTGCCAGTAATGGGGGGAACTATGGCTACACCTTC

V: TRBV6-5
J: TRBJ1-2
D: TRBD1
size: NA
CDR3: CASRATGSNYGYTF
DNA: TGTGCCAGCAGGGCGACAGGGTCTAACTATGGCTACACCTTC

V: TRBV30
J: TRBJ2-2
D: NA
size: NA
CDR3: CAWSVGLNTGELFF
DNA: TGTGCCTGGAGTGTCGGGTTGAACACCGGGGAGCTGTTTTTT